Following are 27 T cell receptor beta chains from one sample sequenced in a study of blood T cell repertoires in COVID-19. The method was immunoSEQ multiplex PCR; TCRdb's version includes in-frame clones alone and lacks a portion of them. The repertoire consists of roughly 99,000 clones, with about 86% occurring once and the leading ten covering 2.1%. Sequenced: peripheral blood. Receptor source: a man aged 45-65 years with COVID-19, enrolled during active disease.

The chain uses TRBV11-2 and TRBJ2-7; D is undetermined. This CDR3 is built from 11 residues. Trimming took 5 bases from V and 5 from J, leaving 7 bases between them. CDR1 is SGHAT, CDR2 FQNNGV, per germline. CDR3 residues: CASSPINEQYF. The CDR3 DNA is TGTGCCAGCAGCCCAATCAACGAGCAGTACTTC.

This rearrangement joins TRBV6-6 to TRBJ1-2; possibly TRBD1 for D (5 bases). V was pared by 8 bases and J by 8 bases, with 15 bases between. CDR1 and CDR2 from the germline V gene are MNHNY and SVGAGI (reference sequence). CDR3 size: 12 residues. CDR3 DNA sequence: TGTGCCAGCGACGGGGGTTTTGAGGGCTACACCTTC. Amino acid sequence: CASDGGFEGYTF.

The chain carries TRBV2 and TRBJ2-6; 9 bases match TRBD1. CDR1 SNHLY and CDR2 FYNNEI come from the germline V gene. V shed 2 bases, J shed 4 bases, and the junction held 12 bases outside the gene matches. CDR3 length: 19 amino acids. The chain's CDR3 is CASSELRGQGLSGANVLTF. CDR3 bases: TGTGCCAGCAGTGAATTAAGGGGACAGGGTCTCTCCGGGGCCAACGTCCTGACTTTC.

The genes are TRBV9 and TRBJ1-3; a possible D gene is TRBD1 (6 bases). The CDR3 consists of 15 residues. Germline-derived CDR1 and CDR2 are SGDLS and YYNGEE. V lost 2 bases to trimming and J lost 1 base, with 10 bases between them. The CDR3 DNA reads as TGTGCCAGCAGCGTCGATCAGGGGTCTGGAAACACCATATATTTT. Translation: CASSVDQGSGNTIYF. Supplemented by reference TRBV9 and TRBJ1-3, the full variable domain reads DSGVTQTPKHLITATGQRVTLRCSPRSGDLSVYWYQQSLDQGLQFLIQYYNGEERAKGNILERFSAQQFPDLHSELNLSSLELGDSALYFCASSVDQGSGNTIYFGEGSWLTVV.

The V gene is TRBV3-1 (or the pseudogene TRBV3-2), the J gene TRBJ2-7; 10 nucleotides agree with TRBD2. The CDR3 has 17 residues. Trimming cost V 1 base and J 0 bases; bases outside gene matches: 6. The V gene's germline CDR1 is LGHDT and CDR2 YNNKEL (reference sequence). CDR3 in DNA: TGTGCCAGCAGCCAAGTTACTAGCGGGGAGAGCTCCTACGAGCAGTACTTC. Encoded protein: CASSQVTSGESSYEQYF.

J is TRBJ2-1 and V is TRBV24-1; a weak D match, TRBD1 (6 bases). The V and J ends lost 3 bases and 2 bases respectively, with 28 bases between them. Germline CDR1 reads KGHDR; CDR2 reads SFDVKD. The CDR3 has 21 amino acids. The CDR3 here is CATSDPSALGGNRGTYNEQFF. The CDR3 DNA follows: TGTGCCACCAGTGATCCATCGGCTCTAGGCGGAAATAGGGGGACCTACAATGAGCAGTTCTTC.

The J gene is TRBJ2-3, the V gene TRBV11-2; 14 nucleotides match TRBD2. The germline V gene encodes CDR1 SGHAT and CDR2 FQNNGV. The CDR3 has 17 amino acids. The V and J ends lost 4 bases and 5 bases, in that order; junction bases with no gene match: 8. The CDR3 coding sequence is TGTGCCAGCAGCTCCGGGACTAGCGGGGGATGGATAGATACGCAGTATTTT. It codes for CASSSGTSGGWIDTQYF. Filled out from reference TRBV11-2 and TRBJ2-3, the complete variable domain reads EAGVAQSPRYKIIEKRQSVAFWCNPISGHATLYWYQQILGQGPKLLIQFQNNGVVDDSQLPKDRFSAERLKGVDSTLKIQPAKLEDSAVYLCASSSGTSGGWIDTQYFGPGTRLTVL.

The chain joins TRBV3-1 (or the pseudogene TRBV3-2) to TRBJ1-3; TRBD1 aligns across 7 bases. With 2 bases clipped from V and 0 bases from J, the junction kept 4 bases outside the gene matches. Germline-derived CDR1 and CDR2 are LGHDT and YNNKEL (reference sequence). The CDR3 has 16 residues. The CDR3 sequence is CASSQTNRGSGNTIYF. For the CDR3, the DNA is TGTGCCAGCAGCCAAACGAACAGGGGCTCTGGAAACACCATATATTTT.

The chain links TRBV4-3 to TRBJ1-2, with 9 bases matching TRBD1. This CDR3 is built from 16 residues. Germline V lookup: CDR1 LGHNA, CDR2 YSLEER. Unmatched junction bases numbered 8, after V lost 3 bases and J lost 3 bases. CDR3 in DNA: TGCGCCAGCAGCCAGACCCGGGACAGGGAGCACTATGGCTACACCTTC. As protein: CASSQTRDREHYGYTF.

V gene TRBV9 combines with J gene TRBJ2-7, with TRBD2 matching 14 bases. This CDR3 region has 16 residues. Germline values: CDR1 SGDLS, CDR2 YYNGEE. Germline trimming cut 4 bases from V and 4 bases from J; bases unmatched to any gene: 7. DNA for the CDR3: TGTGCCAGCAGCCCCTCCGGGACTAGCGGGGGTTACGAGCAGTACTTC. This gives the protein CASSPSGTSGGYEQYF. Using reference TRBV9 and TRBJ2-7 for the parts outside the CDR3, the full variable domain is DSGVTQTPKHLITATGQRVTLRCSPRSGDLSVYWYQQSLDQGLQFLIQYYNGEERAKGNILERFSAQQFPDLHSELNLSSLELGDSALYFCASSPSGTSGGYEQYFGPGTRLTVT.

This clone was seen only a few times. The chain combines TRBV20-1 with TRBJ1-1; D unclear. Germline V lookup: CDR1 DFQATT, CDR2 SNEGSKA (reference sequence). The CDR3 totals 10 residues. With 6 bases removed from V and 8 bases from J, the gap between germline ends came to 10 bases. The CDR3 region has the DNA TGCAGTGCCCTTACAGCCGAAGCTTTCTTT. Protein product: CSALTAEAFF.

The V gene is TRBV15, the J gene TRBJ2-2; tentative D call: TRBD2 (5 bases). Trimming removed 2 bases at V and 3 bases at J, with 16 bases between. The CDR3 contains 17 residues. The germline gives CDR1 LNHNV, CDR2 YYDKDF (reference sequence). The CDR3 DNA reads TGTGCCACCAGCAGATTGGGGAGCGTACGGCACACCGGGGAGCTGTTTTTT. Amino acids: CATSRLGSVRHTGELFF.

J is TRBJ2-1 and V is TRBV5-1, with D perhaps matching TRBD2 (5 bases). The V end lost 3 bases, the J end lost 5 bases, and 12 bases lay between the germline ends. CDR3 length: 14 residues. Germline V gene data show CDR1 as SGHRS and CDR2 as YFSETQ. The CDR3 protein is CASSSTGLNNEQFF. In nucleotides, the CDR3 is TGCGCCAGCAGCTCCACTGGACTGAACAATGAGCAGTTCTTC.

The genes are TRBV7-9 and TRBJ2-3; D possibly corresponds to TRBD2 (5 bases). Trimming took off 5 bases at V and 10 bases at J, with 19 bases between the two ends. The CDR3 consists of 14 residues. Germline lookup yields CDR1 SEHNR and CDR2 FQNEAQ (reference sequence). The CDR3: CASSRRDQVYAQYF. The DNA for the CDR3 is TGTGCCAGCAGCCGCCGGGATCAAGTCTATGCGCAGTATTTT.

This sequence joins TRBV3-1 (or the pseudogene TRBV3-2) and TRBJ2-1; D is uncertain. The CDR3 is 16 amino acids. V dropped 2 bases and J dropped 0 bases, with 11 bases sitting between them. Germline V lookup: CDR1 LGHDT, CDR2 YNNKEL (reference sequence). The CDR3 DNA reads TGTGCCAGCAGCCAATCTGGGCCCAGCTCCTACAATGAGCAGTTCTTC. It specifies CASSQSGPSSYNEQFF.

This clone came up once. This sequence joins TRBV11-2 and TRBJ1-6; possible D gene TRBD1, 6 bases. The CDR3 loop spans 17 amino acids. V was pared by 0 bases and J by 2 bases, with 11 bases between. Germline CDR1 and CDR2: SGHAT and FQNNGV. The CDR3 is CASSLEPRGPYNSPLHF. CDR3 nucleotide sequence: TGTGCCAGCAGCTTAGAACCCAGGGGTCCCTATAATTCACCCCTCCACTTT. Full variable domain (rest looked up from reference TRBV11-2 and TRBJ1-6): EAGVAQSPRYKIIEKRQSVAFWCNPISGHATLYWYQQILGQGPKLLIQFQNNGVVDDSQLPKDRFSAERLKGVDSTLKIQPAKLEDSAVYLCASSLEPRGPYNSPLHFGNGTRLTVT.

V and J are TRBV28 and TRBJ2-1; a possible D gene is TRBD1 (6 bases). This CDR3 spans 17 amino acids. The germline V and J ends were trimmed by 6 bases and 5 bases, with 23 bases remaining between them. Germline V gives CDR1 MDHEN, CDR2 SYDVKM. CDR3 loop: CASRKEQGSPRNNEQFF. The CDR3, as DNA: TGTGCCAGCAGGAAGGAACAGGGATCCCCCCGGAACAATGAGCAGTTCTTC.

The chain carries TRBV27 and TRBJ2-7; a weak D match, TRBD1 (5 bases). Germline assignment: CDR1 MNHEY and CDR2 SMNVEV (reference sequence). The length of the CDR3 is 13 residues. Between the trimmed V and J ends, which lost 5 bases and 6 bases, there was a span of 14 bases. The CDR3 spells CASSTRQISEQYF. The CDR3 DNA reads as TGTGCCAGCAGTACCCGACAGATCTCCGAGCAGTACTTC.

This clone was recorded only once. The DNA for the CDR3 is TGTGCCAGCAGCCAAGGGGCAGGGAACTATGGCTACACCTTC. Translation: CASSQGAGNYGYTF. V usage is TRBV3-1 (or the pseudogene TRBV3-2) and J usage is TRBJ1-2; tentative D call: TRBD1 (5 bases). The germline V and J ends were trimmed by 1 base and 2 bases, with 8 bases remaining between them. The length of the CDR3 is 14 residues. Germline CDR1 and CDR2: LGHDT and YNNKEL (reference sequence).

In DNA, the CDR3 is TGCGCCAGCAGCACGGGACAGGGTGGAGAGACCCAGTACTTC. It codes for CASSTGQGGETQYF. J is TRBJ2-5 and V is TRBV5-1, with 9 positions matching TRBD1. Per germline, CDR1 SGHRS and CDR2 YFSETQ. CDR3 size: 14 residues. J lost 4 bases, V lost 4 bases, and 5 bases had no gene match.

The rearrangement joins TRBV25-1 to TRBJ1-2, with 8 bases fitting TRBD1. This CDR3 has 14 residues. Germline CDR1 reads MGHDK; CDR2 reads SYGVNS. V dropped 3 bases and J dropped 6; count of bases not matched to a gene: 6. The CDR3 protein is CASSEDRAIHGYTF. The CDR3 nucleotides read TGTGCCAGCAGTGAGGACAGGGCAATCCATGGCTACACCTTC.

This rearrangement joins TRBV5-5 to TRBJ1-2, with 8 bases fitting TRBD1. V gave up 4 bases and J gave up 3 bases; unmatched junction bases: 11. The CDR3 sequence is 16 residues long. Germline assignment: CDR1 SGHKS and CDR2 YYEKEE (reference sequence). For the CDR3, the DNA is TGTGCCAGCAGCGGCGGACAGGGCGCCCGGGACTATGGCTACACCTTC. Translating gives CASSGGQGARDYGYTF. Using reference TRBV5-5 and TRBJ1-2 for the parts outside the CDR3, the full variable domain is DAGVTQSPTHLIKTRGQQVTLRCSPISGHKSVSWYQQVLGQGPQFIFQYYEKEERGRGNFPDRFSARQFPNYSSELNVNALLLGDSALYLCASSGGQGARDYGYTFGSGTRLTVV.

CDR3: CASSQRGFPGELFF. For the CDR3, the DNA is TGCGCCAGCAGCCAGAGGGGGTTCCCCGGGGAGCTGTTTTTT. This chain joins TRBV4-1 and TRBJ2-2; D may be TRBD1 (6 bases). The V end lost 3 bases, the J end lost 6 bases, and 11 bases lay between the germline ends. The CDR3 covers 14 residues. From germline, CDR1 is MGHRA and CDR2 YSYEKL.

The rearrangement joins TRBV4-1 to TRBJ2-2; 10 positions match TRBD1. Germline V lookup: CDR1 MGHRA, CDR2 YSYEKL. The CDR3 has 16 amino acids. The V and J ends lost 1 base and 4 bases, in that order; junction bases with no gene match: 3. This CDR3 reads CASSQARDRGTGELFF. Written as DNA, the CDR3 is TGCGCCAGCAGCCAAGCCCGGGACAGGGGCACCGGGGAGCTGTTTTTT.

The chain uses TRBV10-1 and TRBJ1-3; D not resolved. From germline, CDR1 is WNHNN and CDR2 SYGVQD (reference sequence). The CDR3 runs 12 residues. V dropped 5 bases and J dropped 6 bases, with 8 bases sitting between them. CDR3 nucleotide sequence: TGCGCCAGCAGTCCTCAGGAAAACACCATATATTTT. It is translated as CASSPQENTIYF.

The chain links TRBV18 to TRBJ1-5, with 7 bases aligning to TRBD1. Germline V gene data show CDR1 as KGHSH and CDR2 as LQKENI. Trimming took 4 bases from V and 7 from J; bases not matched to a gene: 10. The CDR3 sequence is 15 residues long. The DNA of the CDR3 is TGTGCCAGCTCACGGGTAAACGAGGGGGCACAGCCCCAGCATTTT. Translated: CASSRVNEGAQPQHF.

V is TRBV6-1 and J is TRBJ2-1, with 9 bases identical to TRBD2. J gave up 6 bases and V 6 bases, and 3 bases lay outside the gene matches. Per germline, CDR1 MNHNS and CDR2 SASEGT. CDR3 length: 13 residues. Here the CDR3 reads CASRLAGTNEQFF. The CDR3 DNA is TGTGCCAGCAGGCTAGCGGGGACCAATGAGCAGTTCTTC.